The subject of this entry is one TCR beta chain. Its target is not known. V lost 0 bases, J lost 3 bases, and 22 bases lay in between. The CDR3 loop spans 19 amino acids. Germline assignment: CDR1 SGHRS and CDR2 YFSETQ. Using immunoSEQ multiplex PCR, the repertoire was profiled, and TCRdb retains in-frame clones only, with some absent. Altogether hundreds of thousands of clones are present, approximately 79% being singletons, with the ten largest covering less than 2%. The sample is drawn from a study of shared clonotypes between healthy human individuals. Study-level findings and limits: Since donors were few, the genetic and exposure-history diversity represented was limited. Relative to their counterparts shared across all four donors, non-shared clonotypes exhibited diminished generation probabilities. Sampling included only blood; tissue repertoires likely differ.

The chain joins TRBV5-1 to TRBJ2-4; tentatively, D is TRBD1 or TRBD2 (6 bases each). The specimen sequenced was memory CD4+ T cells sorted from blood. Subset described: CD45RA-negative fraction. The TCR sequence derives from a woman aged 30 to 39 in good health. CDR3 nucleotide sequence: TGCGCCAGCAGCTTGGTGGTGGGGGCTTTCGGGAGAGGCAAAAACATTCAGTACTTC. This codes for CASSLVVGAFGRGKNIQYF.